These 15 T cell receptor beta chains came from one sample sequenced in a study of CD8+ T cells in alopecia areata. After isolation, RNA underwent reverse transcription to generate cDNA as the sequencing template. Libraries were prepared by immunoSEQ multiplex PCR; TCRdb keeps only in-frame clonotypes and omits some of them. This table has 250,000 or so clones, 67% appearing once. Here the sequenced sample was CD4+ T cells sorted from blood, taken at week 0. These receptors were collected from a human donor with alopecia areata.

The V and J genes are TRBV27 and TRBJ2-4, with TRBD1 matching over 7 bases. This CDR3 has 16 residues. J was trimmed by 1 base and V by 5 bases; bases with no gene match: 8. The germline gives CDR1 MNHEY, CDR2 SMNVEV (reference sequence). The CDR3 protein is CASSLSDRVAKNIQYF. Here the CDR3 DNA reads TGTGCCAGCAGTCTAAGTGACAGGGTGGCCAAAAACATTCAGTACTTC.

The chain joins TRBV6-7 to TRBJ1-5; D unclear. TRBV6-7 is an open reading frame whose function is uncertain. Trimming shortened V by 4 bases and J by 6 bases, and 19 bases separated the two germline ends. This CDR3 has 16 residues. Here the CDR3 reads CASSLPFSGRSQPQHF. The CDR3, as DNA: TGTGCCAGCAGTTTGCCATTTTCCGGGAGGAGTCAGCCCCAGCATTTT.

This chain joins TRBV7-3 and TRBJ1-1; possibly TRBD1 for D (5 bases). Trimming took 2 bases from V and 1 from J, leaving 8 bases between them. CDR3 size: 14 residues. Germline lookup yields CDR1 SGHTA and CDR2 FQGTGA. The CDR3 sequence is CASSLLGENTEAFF. The CDR3 region has the DNA TGTGCCAGCAGCTTATTAGGGGAGAACACTGAAGCTTTCTTT.

This rearrangement joins TRBV29-1 to TRBJ2-3; TRBD1 agrees at 7 bases. The trim removed 4 bases at V and 3 bases at J, leaving 4 bases unmatched. Germline values: CDR1 SQVTM, CDR2 ANQGSEA. The CDR3 consists of 13 residues. CDR3 region: CSVGQGVTDTQYF. In nucleotides, the CDR3 is TGCAGCGTTGGACAGGGAGTTACAGATACGCAGTATTTT.

The chain combines TRBV30 with TRBJ2-6; D gene uncertain. The germline V gene encodes CDR1 GTSNPN and CDR2 SVGIG (reference sequence). This CDR3 contains 15 residues. V was pared by 1 base and J by 3 bases, with 10 bases between. Here the CDR3 reads CAWSAPGYGANVLTF. CDR3 sequence (DNA): TGTGCCTGGAGTGCCCCGGGTTATGGGGCCAACGTCCTGACTTTC.

The chain has TRBV9 and TRBJ2-1, with 12 bases fitting TRBD2. This CDR3 contains 16 residues. The junction had 2 bases not matched to a gene; V was cut back by 0 bases and J by 4 bases. CDR1 is SGDLS and CDR2 is YYNGEE in the germline V gene. CDR3: CASSVVLAGGYNEQFF. The DNA for the CDR3 is TGTGCCAGCAGCGTAGTACTAGCGGGGGGATACAATGAGCAGTTCTTC.

This clone has just one count. This chain links TRBV30 with TRBJ2-5; tentative D call: TRBD1 (5 bases). Between the trimmed V and J ends, which lost 2 bases and 4 bases, there was a span of 14 bases. This CDR3 comprises 14 residues. CDR1 and CDR2 from the germline V gene are GTSNPN and SVGIG (reference sequence). In nucleotides, the CDR3 is TGTGCCTGGAGTTCGGCAGGGTGGCGAGAGACCCAGTACTTC. Translation: CAWSSAGWRETQYF.

V gene TRBV7-2 combines with J gene TRBJ2-1; D may be TRBD2 (7 bases). The CDR3 extends over 17 amino acids. Germline loops: CDR1 SGHTA, CDR2 FQGNSA. V was clipped by 0 bases and J by 8 bases, with 20 bases between them. CDR3 bases: TGTGCCAGCAGCTTAGCGCCCGCGGGCGGGGGCAGGCATGAGCAGTTCTTC. Translated: CASSLAPAGGGRHEQFF. The full variable domain, in which reference TRBV7-2 and TRBJ2-1 provide the parts outside the CDR3, is GAGVSQSPSNKVTEKGKDVELRCDPISGHTALYWYRQSLGQGLEFLIYFQGNSAPDKSGLPSDRFSAERTGGSVSTLTIQRTQQEDSAVYLCASSLAPAGGGRHEQFFGPGTRLTVL.

V usage is TRBV2 and J usage is TRBJ2-7; possibly TRBD1 for D (7 bases). In germline, CDR1 is SNHLY, CDR2 FYNNEI. Trimming pared 7 bases from V and 3 bases from J, leaving 13 bases between. The CDR3 covers 13 residues. The CDR3 nucleotides are TGTGCCAGCACCTACAGGGGAGGCTACGAGCAGTACTTC. This codes for CASTYRGGYEQYF. The full variable domain, its missing parts supplied by reference TRBV2 and TRBJ2-7, is EPEVTQTPSHQVTQMGQEVILRCVPISNHLYFYWYRQILGQKVEFLVSFYNNEISEKSEIFDDQFSVERPDGSNFTLKIRSTKLEDSAMYFCASTYRGGYEQYFGPGTRLTVT.

The chain is built from TRBV5-1 and TRBJ2-1, with D tentatively TRBD1 (5 bases). The germline gives CDR1 SGHRS, CDR2 YFSETQ. V was clipped by 0 bases and J by 7 bases, with 14 bases between them. The CDR3 runs to 15 residues. The CDR3 sequence: CASSLGGVPENEQFF. The CDR3 bases are TGCGCCAGCAGCTTGGGGGGCGTGCCGGAAAATGAGCAGTTCTTC.

This clone was observed a few times. This chain joins TRBV29-1 and TRBJ2-2; D uncertain. V was shortened by 2 bases and J by 6 bases, with 16 bases between the two germline ends. The CDR3 covers 15 residues. Germline CDR1 and CDR2: SQVTM and ANQGSEA. As DNA, the CDR3 is TGCAGCGTTGAAAGTGACATCGCGAGCCCCGGGGAGCTGTTTTTT. It specifies CSVESDIASPGELFF.

This chain links TRBV20-1 with TRBJ1-2; D is undetermined. V gave up 0 bases and J gave up 6 bases, with 5 bases separating them. This CDR3 has 11 residues. CDR1 and CDR2 (germline): DFQATT, SNEGSKA (reference sequence). CDR3 sequence reads: CSAREDHGYTF. DNA of the CDR3: TGCAGTGCTAGAGAAGATCATGGCTACACCTTC.

V usage is TRBV7-9 and J usage is TRBJ2-1; D gene uncertain. V was shortened by 5 bases and J by 10 bases, with 15 bases between the two germline ends. The germline CDR1 and CDR2 sequences are SEHNR and FQNEAQ (reference sequence). The CDR3 has 13 residues. The CDR3 reads CASSPREAIEQFF. Here the CDR3 DNA reads TGTGCCAGCAGCCCCCGCGAGGCTATCGAGCAGTTCTTC.

This clone was counted only a few times. Other DNA sequences from this sample encode an identical CDR3 as well. The chain uses TRBV29-1 and TRBJ2-7; 8 bases fit TRBD1. CDR1 and CDR2 from the germline V gene are SQVTM and ANQGSEA. The V gene end was trimmed by 6 bases and the J gene end by 3 bases; junction bases not matched to a gene: 4. This CDR3 comprises 12 residues. CDR3 residues: CSVGTGSYEQYF. The CDR3 region has the DNA TGCAGCGTGGGGACAGGAAGCTACGAGCAGTACTTC.

V is TRBV19 and J is TRBJ2-7; D is possibly TRBD2 (6 bases). Per the germline V gene, CDR1 is LNHDA and CDR2 is SQIVND (reference sequence). V shed 6 bases and J shed 7 bases, with 13 bases lying between them. CDR3 length: 12 residues. The CDR3 loop reads CASSPGGYEQYF. In DNA, the CDR3 is TGTGCCAGTAGCCCCGGGGGATATGAGCAGTACTTC.